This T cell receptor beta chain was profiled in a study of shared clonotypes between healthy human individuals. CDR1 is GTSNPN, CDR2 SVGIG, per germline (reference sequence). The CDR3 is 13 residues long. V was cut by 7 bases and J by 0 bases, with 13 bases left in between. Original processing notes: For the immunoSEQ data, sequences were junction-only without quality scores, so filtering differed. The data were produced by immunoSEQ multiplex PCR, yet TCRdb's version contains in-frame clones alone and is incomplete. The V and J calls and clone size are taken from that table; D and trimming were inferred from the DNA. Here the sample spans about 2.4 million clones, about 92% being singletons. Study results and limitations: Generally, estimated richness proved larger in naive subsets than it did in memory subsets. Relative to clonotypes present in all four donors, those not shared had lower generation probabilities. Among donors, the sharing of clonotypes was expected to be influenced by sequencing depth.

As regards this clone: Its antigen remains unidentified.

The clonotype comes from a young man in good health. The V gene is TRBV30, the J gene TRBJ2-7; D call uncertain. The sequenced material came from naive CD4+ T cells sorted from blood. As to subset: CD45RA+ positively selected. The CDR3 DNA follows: TGTGCCTTAACTCGGCCGGGCTCCTACGAGCAGTACTTC. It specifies CALTRPGSYEQYF.